One and the same sample provided the 28 T cell receptor beta chains below, sequenced in a study of response to subunit inactivated influenza vaccine (dated by TCRdb to the late 2010s). Libraries were built with RT-PCR. Sequenced using an Illumina HiSeq 2500. TCRdb cleaned the public reads at Q25 with fastp, built clones with MiXCR and kept in-frame beta chains. Rows are combined by CDR3 protein, so each entry shows the most common genes and DNA. The sample yields 300,000 to 350,000 distinct CDR3 sequences; 20% to 25% were counted once. About 9.4% of the sample rests with the top ten. This specimen was PBMCs from blood, taken less than 22 months after vaccination. The receptors derive from a man between 50 and 70 years old who received an inactivated influenza vaccine. Donor details come from another sample of the same person, matched by shared clones.

The J gene is TRBJ2-5, the V gene TRBV4-3, with D perhaps TRBD1 or TRBD2 (6 bases each). With 0 bases removed from V and 7 bases from J, the gap between germline ends came to 15 bases. CDR3 size: 15 residues. Germline CDR1 LGHNA, CDR2 YSLEER. This CDR3 reads CASSQDFGGIGTQYF. Here the CDR3 DNA reads TGCGCCAGCAGCCAAGATTTCGGGGGCATCGGGACCCAGTACTTC.

The rearrangement joins TRBV6-4 to TRBJ2-1, with 9 bases lining up with TRBD1. This CDR3 contains 13 residues. CDR1 is MRHNA and CDR2 is SNTAGT in the germline V gene. Trimming at V came to 4 bases and at J to 8 bases, leaving 3 bases not matched to a gene. In nucleotides, the CDR3 is TGTGCCAGCAGTGTCAGACAGGGGGATGAGCAGTTCTTC. This sequence encodes CASSVRQGDEQFF.

CDR3 amino acids: CAWSAQGLYNSPLHF. Here the CDR3 DNA reads TGTGCCTGGAGTGCGCAGGGCCTCTATAATTCACCCCTCCACTTT. This chain uses TRBV30 with TRBJ1-6, with D possibly TRBD1 on 5 matching bases. Per germline, CDR1 GTSNPN and CDR2 SVGIG (reference sequence). The CDR3 loop spans 15 amino acids. The V and J ends lost 1 base and 3 bases respectively, with 10 bases between them. Full variable domain (missing parts from reference TRBV30 and TRBJ1-6): SQTIHQWPATLVQPVGSPLSLECTVEGTSNPNLYWYRQAAGRGLQLLFYSVGIGQISSEVPQNLSASRPQDRQFILSSKKLLLSDSGFYLCAWSAQGLYNSPLHFGNGTRLTVT.

This clonotype was counted at least ten times. The chain uses TRBV28 and TRBJ1-5; D unresolved. The V gene lost 4 bases and the J gene lost 5 bases, with 9 bases spanning the gap. Germline loops: CDR1 MDHEN, CDR2 SYDVKM. The CDR3 extends over 13 amino acids. CDR3: CASSWRSYQPQHF. In DNA, the CDR3 is TGTGCCAGCAGTTGGAGGTCCTATCAGCCCCAGCATTTT. Filled out from reference TRBV28 and TRBJ1-5, the complete variable domain reads DVKVTQSSRYLVKRTGEKVFLECVQDMDHENMFWYRQDPGLGLRLIYFSYDVKMKEKGDIPEGYSVSREKKERFSLILESASTNQTSMYLCASSWRSYQPQHFGDGTRLSIL.

The genes are TRBV20-1 and TRBJ2-3; TRBD2 agrees at 11 bases. Germline CDR1 and CDR2: DFQATT and SNEGSKA (reference sequence). Trimming cost V 5 bases and J 3 bases; bases outside gene matches: 7. The CDR3 contains 15 residues. CDR3 DNA sequence: TGCAGTGCTTTAGCGGGGGGGCTCGGGACAGATACGCAGTATTTT. Encoded protein: CSALAGGLGTDTQYF.

This clonotype was counted a few times. The V and J genes are TRBV20-1 and TRBJ1-1, with 8 bases aligning to TRBD1. This CDR3 spans 12 amino acids. With V trimmed by 8 bases and J by 6 bases, 8 bases remained unmatched. Per the germline V gene, CDR1 is DFQATT and CDR2 is SNEGSKA (reference sequence). The CDR3 loop is CSNARGRPEAFF. The DNA of the CDR3 is TGCAGTAACGCCAGGGGGCGACCTGAAGCTTTCTTT.

This clonotype was picked up a small number of times. This rearrangement joins TRBV21-1 to TRBJ2-2. TRBV21-1 constitutes a pseudogene. The CDR3 runs to 16 residues. The CDR3 DNA sequence: TGTGCCAGCACCAAAGCGGCGGATGGTAGAACCGGGGAGCTGTTTTTT. This sequence encodes CASTKAADGRTGELFF.

In its sample, this clonotype was seen a few times. This chain links TRBV21-1 with TRBJ1-1; whether TRBD1, the table's D call, matches the DNA was not checked. TRBV21-1 is designated a pseudogene. CDR3 length: 18 residues. The CDR3 DNA reads TGTGCCAGCAGCAAAGAAGTAGACAGGGAATCATCGAACACTGAAGCTTTCTTT. Amino acid sequence: CASSKEVDRESSNTEAFF.

This clonotype has at least ten counts. This sequence joins TRBV18 and TRBJ1-3; D may be TRBD1 (6 bases). Germline-derived CDR1 and CDR2 are KGHSH and LQKENI. The CDR3 consists of 14 residues. V gave up 6 bases and J gave up 2 bases, with 11 bases separating them. CDR3 protein: CASSQQGPGNTIYF. In DNA, the CDR3 is TGTGCCAGCTCTCAACAGGGCCCTGGAAACACCATATATTTT.

This clonotype was counted at least ten times. This chain connects TRBV2 to TRBJ1-6, with 11 positions matching TRBD1. Germline CDR1 SNHLY, CDR2 FYNNEI. V gave up 7 bases and J gave up 10 bases; unmatched junction bases: 6. The CDR3 is 14 residues long. As DNA, the CDR3 is TGTGCCAGCATCGGGACAGGGGGATTCTCACCCCTCCACTTT. Translating it yields CASIGTGGFSPLHF.

V is TRBV20-1 and J is TRBJ2-4, with D perhaps TRBD1 (6 bases). The germline V gene encodes CDR1 DFQATT and CDR2 SNEGSKA (reference sequence). V was pared by 0 bases and J by 2 bases, with 14 bases between. CDR3 length: 16 residues. CDR3 nucleotides: TGCAGTGCTAGAGACAGGGGATGGGAGACCAAAAACATTCAGTACTTC. It translates to CSARDRGWETKNIQYF.

The chain couples TRBV29-1 to TRBJ1-2; TRBD1 is a possible D gene (5 bases). Germline loops: CDR1 SQVTM, CDR2 ANQGSEA. The V and J ends lost 4 bases and 8 bases respectively, with 17 bases between them. This CDR3 comprises 13 residues. The CDR3 bases are TGCAGCGTTGTTCGTGCAGAATGGGACGGCTACACCTTC. It translates to CSVVRAEWDGYTF. Variable domain in full (rest from reference TRBV29-1 and TRBJ1-2): SAVISQKPSRDICQRGTSLTIQCQVDSQVTMMFWYRQQPGQSLTLIATANQGSEATYESGFVIDKFPISRPNLTFSTLTVSNMSPEDSSIYLCSVVRAEWDGYTFGSGTRLTVV.

The chain is built from TRBV20-1 and TRBJ2-2; the match to TRBD1 covers 7 bases. V lost 7 bases and J lost 7; bases outside the gene matches: 12. The CDR3 has 14 amino acids. From germline, CDR1 is DFQATT and CDR2 SNEGSKA (reference sequence). For the CDR3, the DNA is TGCAGTGTTCGACCCGGGACAGTAGGCGGGGAGCTGTTTTTT. Its protein is CSVRPGTVGGELFF.

The V call is TRBV9, the J call TRBJ2-7; perhaps TRBD1 as D (7 bases). The CDR3 is made up of 16 amino acids. Trimming shortened V by 0 bases and J by 1 base, and 14 bases separated the two germline ends. Germline V lookup: CDR1 SGDLS, CDR2 YYNGEE. CDR3 DNA sequence: TGTGCCAGCAGCGTAGGAGCGACAGGGAGGTCCTACGAGCAGTACTTC. Translating gives CASSVGATGRSYEQYF.

J is TRBJ2-2 and V is TRBV3-1, with TRBD1 matching over 8 bases. In germline, CDR1 is LGHDT, CDR2 YNNKEL (reference sequence). The CDR3 has 15 amino acids. V was pared by 5 bases and J by 6 bases, with 8 bases of the junction left unmatched. The CDR3 DNA follows: TGTGCCAGCAGCTCTTGGGGACAGGATTCCGGGGAGCTGTTTTTT. Its protein product is CASSSWGQDSGELFF. Variable domain in full (rest from reference TRBV3-1 and TRBJ2-2): DTAVSQTPKYLVTQMGNDKSIKCEQNLGHDTMYWYKQDSKKFLKIMFSYNNKELIINETVPNRFSPKSPDKAHLNLHINSLELGDSAVYFCASSSWGQDSGELFFGEGSRLTVL.

The V gene is TRBV29-1, the J gene TRBJ2-5; D gene uncertain. Trimming removed 4 bases at V and 5 bases at J, with 8 bases between. The CDR3 is made up of 11 amino acids. Germline CDR1 SQVTM, CDR2 ANQGSEA. Written as DNA, the CDR3 is TGCAGCGTTGTGAGTTTGGAGACCCAGTACTTC. The encoded protein is CSVVSLETQYF. Together with reference TRBV29-1 and TRBJ2-5, the CDR3 gives the full variable domain: SAVISQKPSRDICQRGTSLTIQCQVDSQVTMMFWYRQQPGQSLTLIATANQGSEATYESGFVIDKFPISRPNLTFSTLTVSNMSPEDSSIYLCSVVSLETQYFGPGTRLLVL.

This clonotype was counted between two and nine times. The rearrangement links TRBV5-1 to TRBJ1-4; no clear D. From germline, CDR1 is SGHRS and CDR2 YFSETQ. This CDR3 is 16 amino acids long. With 4 bases removed from V and 7 bases from J, the gap between germline ends came to 20 bases. The CDR3 spells CASSPGSDGVGEKLFF. The CDR3, as DNA: TGCGCCAGCAGCCCCGGTTCGGACGGGGTGGGTGAAAAACTGTTTTTT.

V is TRBV6-1 and J is TRBJ1-1; no clear D gene. CDR3 size: 13 residues. The ends were cut back, 6 bases at V and 2 bases at J, with 10 bases in the middle. CDR1 is MNHNS, CDR2 SASEGT, per germline. The DNA of the CDR3 is TGTGCCAGCAGCGAACAACGAAACACTGAAGCTTTCTTT. Translation: CASSEQRNTEAFF.

The V call is TRBV29-1, the J call TRBJ2-1; unclear D gene. The V gene's germline CDR1 is SQVTM and CDR2 ANQGSEA. Trimming left V 3 bases short and J 0 bases short, with 15 bases between. This CDR3 has 16 residues. The CDR3 nucleotides read TGCAGCGTTGAGGGTGCGGAAACTGACTCCTACAATGAGCAGTTCTTC. It is translated as CSVEGAETDSYNEQFF.

The chain recombines TRBV5-1 with TRBJ2-7, with TRBD1 matching 7 bases. Germline lookup yields CDR1 SGHRS and CDR2 YFSETQ. This CDR3 region has 13 residues. The J segment lost 6 bases and the V segment lost 0 bases, leaving 3 bases of the junction unmatched. The CDR3 sequence is CASSLEWTGEQYF. The CDR3 DNA reads TGCGCCAGCAGCTTGGAGTGGACAGGCGAGCAGTACTTC. Drawing the rest from reference TRBV5-1 and TRBJ2-7, the complete variable domain is KAGVTQTPRYLIKTRGQQVTLSCSPISGHRSVSWYQQTPGQGLQFLFEYFSETQRNKGNFPGRFSGRQFSNSRSEMNVSTLELGDSALYLCASSLEWTGEQYFGPGTRLTVT.

This clonotype was detected many times. The V call is TRBV20-1, the J call TRBJ1-6; no reliable D call. Trimming cost V 1 base and J 5 bases, with 12 bases left between them. The V gene's germline CDR1 is DFQATT and CDR2 SNEGSKA (reference sequence). The CDR3 has 15 amino acids. CDR3 amino acids: CSARVPIHDNSPLHF. The CDR3 DNA sequence: TGCAGTGCTAGAGTGCCAATTCACGATAATTCACCCCTCCACTTT.

The CDR3 spells CASRVSWEFEQETQYF. The CDR3 DNA sequence: TGTGCCAGCAGGGTTAGTTGGGAGTTCGAACAAGAGACCCAGTACTTC. The chain couples TRBV28 to TRBJ2-5, with a weak D call TRBD2 (5 bases). V lost 6 bases and J lost 2, with 19 bases in between. Germline assignment: CDR1 MDHEN and CDR2 SYDVKM. This CDR3 contains 16 residues.

The DNA of the CDR3 is TGCAGCGTTCTTAATCCCGGGACAGGGAGCAACAATGAGCAGTTCTTC. It codes for CSVLNPGTGSNNEQFF. The gene calls are TRBV29-1 and TRBJ2-1; the match to TRBD1 covers 9 bases. V shed 5 bases, J shed 5 bases, and the junction held 13 bases outside the gene matches. This CDR3 comprises 16 residues. Germline V CDR1 and CDR2: SQVTM, ANQGSEA.

This clonotype has more than one count but fewer than ten. The CDR3 DNA is TGCGCCAGCAGCCAACGCGGGAGTAGGTCAGATACGCAGTATTTT. Its protein product is CASSQRGSRSDTQYF. The chain joins TRBV5-1 to TRBJ2-3; 7 positions match TRBD2. The CDR3 is made up of 15 amino acids. The ends lost 4 bases at V and 4 bases at J; junction bases unmatched: 9. The V gene's germline CDR1 is SGHRS and CDR2 YFSETQ.

This clonotype has just one count. Its ends do not fully match the called genes, so a read error is possible. This chain uses TRBV5-3 with TRBJ2-1; TRBD2 matches 8 bases. TRBV5-3 is given ORF status, its function remaining uncertain. CDR3 length: 15 residues. The CDR3 is CARSLISGGSNEQFF. In DNA form, the CDR3 reads TGTGCCAGAAGCTTGATCAGCGGGGGCTCCAATGAGCAGTTCTTT.

This clonotype was recorded many times. The chain has TRBV10-3 and TRBJ1-1; D unresolved. Germline assignment: CDR1 ENHRY and CDR2 SYGVKD. There are 14 residues in the CDR3. The V and J ends lost 5 bases and 0 bases respectively, with 10 bases between them. As DNA, the CDR3 is TGTGCCATCAGTTCCTCCGGGGTGAACACTGAAGCTTTCTTT. This codes for CAISSSGVNTEAFF.

This clonotype showed up just a few times. This chain joins TRBV6-1 and TRBJ2-1; unclear D gene. This CDR3 has 13 residues. CDR1 MNHNS and CDR2 SASEGT come from the germline V gene. V was shortened by 8 bases and J by 0 bases, with 8 bases between the two germline ends. CDR3 nucleotides: TGTGCCAGCTCGGGTAGCTCCTACAATGAGCAGTTCTTC. Encoded protein: CASSGSSYNEQFF.

The V call is TRBV9, the J call TRBJ1-2, with 7 positions matching TRBD1. The CDR3 runs 15 residues. CDR1 is SGDLS and CDR2 is YYNGEE in the germline V gene. V shed 4 bases, J shed 4 bases, and the junction held 10 bases outside the gene matches. The DNA for the CDR3 is TGTGCCAGCAGCCCAGGGGACAGACCCTCCTATGGCTACACCTTC. It translates to CASSPGDRPSYGYTF.